This paragraph reports one T cell receptor beta chain. This sample stems from a study of shared clonotypes between healthy human individuals. Terminally differentiated effector memory CD45RA+ cells were excluded from the naive CD8 cells, which were CD45RO-negative and positively selected for CCR7. The repertoire was sequenced with immunoSEQ multiplex PCR; TCRdb's copy has only in-frame clones and lacks some. The sample has hundreds of thousands of clones; 90% to 95% are singletons. The sample taken for sequencing was naive CD8+ T cells sorted from blood. This sequence was found in a man in his thirties or forties in good health.

The CDR3 nucleotides read TGTGCCAGCAGTTTAACGTTCAGGACAGAGGCCTACGAGCAGTACTTC. As protein: CASSLTFRTEAYEQYF. This chain links TRBV27 with TRBJ2-7, with a tentative D call TRBD1 (6 bases). Looked up from germline, CDR1 is MNHEY and CDR2 is SMNVEV (reference sequence). V was clipped by 2 bases and J by 2 bases, with 16 bases between them. CDR3 length: 16 residues.